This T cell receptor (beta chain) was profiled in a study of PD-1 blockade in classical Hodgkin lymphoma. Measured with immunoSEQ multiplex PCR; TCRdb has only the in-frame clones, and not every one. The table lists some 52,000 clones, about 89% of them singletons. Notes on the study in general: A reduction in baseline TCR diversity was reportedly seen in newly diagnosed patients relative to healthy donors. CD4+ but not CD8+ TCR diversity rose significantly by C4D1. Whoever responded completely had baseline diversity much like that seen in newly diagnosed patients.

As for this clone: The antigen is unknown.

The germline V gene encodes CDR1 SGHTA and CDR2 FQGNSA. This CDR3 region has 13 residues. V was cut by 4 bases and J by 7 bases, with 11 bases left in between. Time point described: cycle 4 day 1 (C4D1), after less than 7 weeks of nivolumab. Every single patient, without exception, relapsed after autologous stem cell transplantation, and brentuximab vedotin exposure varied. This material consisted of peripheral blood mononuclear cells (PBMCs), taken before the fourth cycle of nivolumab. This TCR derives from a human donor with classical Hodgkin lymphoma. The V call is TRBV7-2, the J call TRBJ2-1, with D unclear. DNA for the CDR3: TGTGCCAGCAGCTCTGAGTTGACGAATGAGCAGTTCTTC. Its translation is CASSSELTNEQFF.